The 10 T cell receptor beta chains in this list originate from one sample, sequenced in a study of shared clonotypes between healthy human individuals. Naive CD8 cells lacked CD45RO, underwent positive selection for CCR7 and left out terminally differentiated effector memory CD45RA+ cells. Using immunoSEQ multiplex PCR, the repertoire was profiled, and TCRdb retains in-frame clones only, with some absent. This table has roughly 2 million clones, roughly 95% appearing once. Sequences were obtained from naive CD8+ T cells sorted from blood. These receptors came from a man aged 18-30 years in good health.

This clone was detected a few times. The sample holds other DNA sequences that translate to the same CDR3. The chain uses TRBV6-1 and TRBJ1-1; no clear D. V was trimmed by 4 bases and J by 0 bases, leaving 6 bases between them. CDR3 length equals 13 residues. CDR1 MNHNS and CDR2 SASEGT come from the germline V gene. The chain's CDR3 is CASSGVMNTEAFF. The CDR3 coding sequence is TGTGCCAGCAGTGGGGTTATGAACACTGAAGCTTTCTTT.

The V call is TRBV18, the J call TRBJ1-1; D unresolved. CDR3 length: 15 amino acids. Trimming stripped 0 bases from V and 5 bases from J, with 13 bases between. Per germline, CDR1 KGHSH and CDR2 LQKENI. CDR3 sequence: CASSPPSGLATEAFF. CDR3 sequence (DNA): TGTGCCAGCTCACCACCGTCGGGTCTAGCTACTGAAGCTTTCTTT.

The CDR3 spells CASKDRGLSYEQYF. The CDR3 DNA reads TGTGCCAGCAAAGACAGGGGGCTTTCCTACGAGCAGTACTTC. The genes are TRBV6-6 and TRBJ2-7, with 10 bases identical to TRBD1. Germline assignment: CDR1 MNHNY and CDR2 SVGAGI (reference sequence). The trim removed 7 bases at V and 1 base at J, leaving 4 bases unmatched. This CDR3 is 14 amino acids long.

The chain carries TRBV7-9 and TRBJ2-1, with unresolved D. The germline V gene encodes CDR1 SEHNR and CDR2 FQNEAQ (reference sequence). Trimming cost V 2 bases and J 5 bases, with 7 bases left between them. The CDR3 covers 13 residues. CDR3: CASSLLGHNEQFF. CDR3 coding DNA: TGTGCCAGCAGCTTACTGGGCCACAATGAGCAGTTCTTC.

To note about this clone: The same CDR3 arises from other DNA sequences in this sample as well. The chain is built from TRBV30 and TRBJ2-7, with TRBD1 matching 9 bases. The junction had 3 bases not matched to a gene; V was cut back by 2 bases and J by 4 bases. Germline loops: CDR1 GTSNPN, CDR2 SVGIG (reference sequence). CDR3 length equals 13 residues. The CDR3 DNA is TGTGCCTGGAGTTTGACAGGGGGGTACGAGCAGTACTTC. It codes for CAWSLTGGYEQYF.

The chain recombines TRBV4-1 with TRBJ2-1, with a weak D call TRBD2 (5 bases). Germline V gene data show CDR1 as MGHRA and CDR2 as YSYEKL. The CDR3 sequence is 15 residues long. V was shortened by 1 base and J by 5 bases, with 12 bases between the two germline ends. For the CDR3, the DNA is TGCGCCAGCAGCCAAGTCTTTCTGAGGGACAATGAGCAGTTCTTC. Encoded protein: CASSQVFLRDNEQFF.

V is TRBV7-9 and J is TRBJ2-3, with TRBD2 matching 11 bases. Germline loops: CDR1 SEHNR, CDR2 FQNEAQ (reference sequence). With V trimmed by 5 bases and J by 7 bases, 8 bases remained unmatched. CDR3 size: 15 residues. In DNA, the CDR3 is TGTGCCAGCAGCGCCCCACTAGCGGGAGAGTATACGCAGTATTTT. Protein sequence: CASSAPLAGEYTQYF.

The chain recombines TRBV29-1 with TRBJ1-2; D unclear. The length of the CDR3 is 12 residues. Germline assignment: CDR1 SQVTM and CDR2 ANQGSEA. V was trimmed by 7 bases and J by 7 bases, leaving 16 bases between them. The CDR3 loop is CSAPLSGVGYTF. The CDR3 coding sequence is TGCAGCGCCCCCCTCAGCGGGGTTGGCTACACCTTC.

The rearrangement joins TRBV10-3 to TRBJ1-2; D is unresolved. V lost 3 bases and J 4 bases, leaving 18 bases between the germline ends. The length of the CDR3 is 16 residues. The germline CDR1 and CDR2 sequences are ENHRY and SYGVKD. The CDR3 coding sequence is TGTGCCATCAGTGACCGTTACATTGGGGAGTCCTATGGCTACACCTTC. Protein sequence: CAISDRYIGESYGYTF.

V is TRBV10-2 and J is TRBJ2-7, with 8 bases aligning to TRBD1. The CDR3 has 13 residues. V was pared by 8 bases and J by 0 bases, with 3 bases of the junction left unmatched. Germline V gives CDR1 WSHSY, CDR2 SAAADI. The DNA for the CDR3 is TGCGCCAGCGCTACAGGGGGCTCCTACGAGCAGTACTTC. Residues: CASATGGSYEQYF.